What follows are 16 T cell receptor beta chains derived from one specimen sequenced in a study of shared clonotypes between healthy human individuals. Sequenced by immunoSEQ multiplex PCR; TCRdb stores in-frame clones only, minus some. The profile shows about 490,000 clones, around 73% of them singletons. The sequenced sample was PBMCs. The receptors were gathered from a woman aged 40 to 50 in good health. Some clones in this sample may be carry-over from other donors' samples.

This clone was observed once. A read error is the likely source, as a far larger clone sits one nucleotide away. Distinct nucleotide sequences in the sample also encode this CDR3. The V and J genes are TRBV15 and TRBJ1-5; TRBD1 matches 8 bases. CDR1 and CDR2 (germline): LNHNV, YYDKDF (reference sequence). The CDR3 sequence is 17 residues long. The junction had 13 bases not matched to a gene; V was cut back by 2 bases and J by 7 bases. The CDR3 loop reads CATSRRRTGTINQPQHF. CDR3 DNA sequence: TGTGCCACCAGCAGACGAAGGACAGGGACCATCAACCAGCCCCAGCATTTT.

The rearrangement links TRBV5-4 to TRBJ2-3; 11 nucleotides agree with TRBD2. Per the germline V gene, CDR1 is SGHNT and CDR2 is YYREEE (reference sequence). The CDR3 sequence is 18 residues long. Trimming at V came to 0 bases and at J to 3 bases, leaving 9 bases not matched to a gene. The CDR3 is CASSLALSGRAGTDTQYF. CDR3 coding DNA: TGTGCCAGCAGCTTGGCTCTTAGCGGGAGGGCCGGAACAGATACGCAGTATTTT.

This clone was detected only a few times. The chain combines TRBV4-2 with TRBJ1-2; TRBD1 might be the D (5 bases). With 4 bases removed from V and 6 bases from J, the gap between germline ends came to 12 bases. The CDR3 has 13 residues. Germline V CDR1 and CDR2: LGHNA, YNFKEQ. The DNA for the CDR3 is TGTGCCAGCAGCCGTCACGGGGGGGATGGCTACACCTTC. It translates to CASSRHGGDGYTF.

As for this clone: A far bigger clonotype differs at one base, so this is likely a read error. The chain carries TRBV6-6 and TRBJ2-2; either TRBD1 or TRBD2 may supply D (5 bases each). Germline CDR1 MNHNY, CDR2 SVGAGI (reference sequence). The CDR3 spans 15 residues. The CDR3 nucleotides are TGTGCCTGCAGTTACGGGGACGACCCCACCGGGGAGCTGTTTTTT. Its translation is CACSYGDDPTGELFF.

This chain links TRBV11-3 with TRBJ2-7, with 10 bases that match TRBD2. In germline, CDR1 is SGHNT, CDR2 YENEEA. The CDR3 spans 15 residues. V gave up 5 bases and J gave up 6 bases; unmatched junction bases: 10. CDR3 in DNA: TGTGCCAGCAGCCCCTCTAGCGGGAGTAGTTCCGAGCAGTACTTC. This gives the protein CASSPSSGSSSEQYF.

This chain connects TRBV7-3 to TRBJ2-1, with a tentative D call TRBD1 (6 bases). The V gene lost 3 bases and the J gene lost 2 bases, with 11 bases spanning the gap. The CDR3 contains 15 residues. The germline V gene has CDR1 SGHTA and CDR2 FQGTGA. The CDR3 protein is CASSLWDTAYNEQFF. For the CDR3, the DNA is TGTGCCAGCAGCTTGTGGGACACCGCCTACAATGAGCAGTTCTTC.

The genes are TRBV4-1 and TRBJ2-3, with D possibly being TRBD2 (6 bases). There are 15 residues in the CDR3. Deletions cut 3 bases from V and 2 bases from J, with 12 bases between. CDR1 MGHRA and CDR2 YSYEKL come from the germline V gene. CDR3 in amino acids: CASSHTGLPTDTQYF. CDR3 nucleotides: TGCGCCAGCAGCCATACGGGACTTCCCACAGATACGCAGTATTTT.

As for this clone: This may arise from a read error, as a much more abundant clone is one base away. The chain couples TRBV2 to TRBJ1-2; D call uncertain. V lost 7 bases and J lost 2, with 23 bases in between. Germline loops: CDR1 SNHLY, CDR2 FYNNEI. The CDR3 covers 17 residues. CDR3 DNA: TGTGCCAGCATCCAACCCCGACATAGGAGGCAGAACTATGGCTACACCTTC. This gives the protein CASIQPRHRRQNYGYTF.

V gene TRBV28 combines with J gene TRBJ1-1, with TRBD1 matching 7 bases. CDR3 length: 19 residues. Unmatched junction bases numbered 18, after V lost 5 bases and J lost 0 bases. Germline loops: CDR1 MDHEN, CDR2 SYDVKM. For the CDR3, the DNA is TGTGCCAGCAGTCCTAGACCATACAGGGGCACGAAAATGAACACTGAAGCTTTCTTT. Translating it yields CASSPRPYRGTKMNTEAFF.

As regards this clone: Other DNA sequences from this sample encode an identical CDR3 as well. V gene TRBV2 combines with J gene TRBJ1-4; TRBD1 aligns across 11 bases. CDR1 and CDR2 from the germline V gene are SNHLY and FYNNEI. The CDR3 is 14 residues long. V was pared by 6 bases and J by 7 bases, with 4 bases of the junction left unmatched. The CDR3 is CASSSDRGLEKLFF. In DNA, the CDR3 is TGTGCCAGCAGCTCGGACAGGGGGCTTGAAAAACTGTTTTTT.

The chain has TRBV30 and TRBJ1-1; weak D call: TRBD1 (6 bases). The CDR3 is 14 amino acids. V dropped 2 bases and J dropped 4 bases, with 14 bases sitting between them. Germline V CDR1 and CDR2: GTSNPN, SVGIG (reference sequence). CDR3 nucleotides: TGTGCCTGGAGTCCCTGGGGGCGGGGCACTGAAGCTTTCTTT. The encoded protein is CAWSPWGRGTEAFF. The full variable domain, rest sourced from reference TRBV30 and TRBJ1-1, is SQTIHQWPATLVQPVGSPLSLECTVEGTSNPNLYWYRQAAGRGLQLLFYSVGIGQISSEVPQNLSASRPQDRQFILSSKKLLLSDSGFYLCAWSPWGRGTEAFFGQGTRLTVV.

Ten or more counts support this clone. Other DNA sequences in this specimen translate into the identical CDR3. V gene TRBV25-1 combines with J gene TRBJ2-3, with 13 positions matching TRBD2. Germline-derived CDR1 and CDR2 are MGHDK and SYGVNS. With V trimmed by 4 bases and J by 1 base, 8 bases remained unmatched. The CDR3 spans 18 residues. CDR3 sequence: CASSVLAGGIFGTDTQYF. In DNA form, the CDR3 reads TGTGCCAGCAGTGTACTAGCGGGAGGGATCTTCGGCACAGATACGCAGTATTTT.

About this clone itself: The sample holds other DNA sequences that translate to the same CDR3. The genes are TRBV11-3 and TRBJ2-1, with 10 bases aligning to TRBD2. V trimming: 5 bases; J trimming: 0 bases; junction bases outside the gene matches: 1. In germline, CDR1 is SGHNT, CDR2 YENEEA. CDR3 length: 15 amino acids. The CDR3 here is CASSPSGSSYNEQFF. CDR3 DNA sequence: TGTGCCAGCAGCCCTAGCGGGAGCTCCTACAATGAGCAGTTCTTC.

The CDR3 loop is CASSLGADTQYF. As DNA, the CDR3 is TGTGCCAGCAGCCTTGGAGCAGATACGCAGTATTTT. This rearrangement joins TRBV11-3 to TRBJ2-3; no clear D gene. Germline values: CDR1 SGHNT, CDR2 YENEEA. The CDR3 is 12 amino acids. V lost 5 bases and J lost 4, with 7 bases in between.

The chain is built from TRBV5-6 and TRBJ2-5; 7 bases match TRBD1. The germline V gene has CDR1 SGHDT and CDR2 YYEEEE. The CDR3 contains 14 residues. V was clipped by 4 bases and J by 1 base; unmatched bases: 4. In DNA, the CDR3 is TGTGCCAGCAGCACCCCAGGGGGCCAAGAGACCCAGTACTTC. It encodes CASSTPGGQETQYF. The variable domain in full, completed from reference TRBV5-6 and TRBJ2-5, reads DAGVTQSPTHLIKTRGQQVTLRCSPKSGHDTVSWYQQALGQGPQFIFQYYEEEERQRGNFPDRFSGHQFPNYSSELNVNALLLGDSALYLCASSTPGGQETQYFGPGTRLLVL.

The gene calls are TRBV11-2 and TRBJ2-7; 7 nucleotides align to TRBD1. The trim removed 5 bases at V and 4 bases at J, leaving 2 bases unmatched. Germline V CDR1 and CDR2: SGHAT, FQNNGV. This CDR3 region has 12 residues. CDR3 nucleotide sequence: TGTGCCAGCAGCATACAGGGGTACGAGCAGTACTTC. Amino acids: CASSIQGYEQYF.